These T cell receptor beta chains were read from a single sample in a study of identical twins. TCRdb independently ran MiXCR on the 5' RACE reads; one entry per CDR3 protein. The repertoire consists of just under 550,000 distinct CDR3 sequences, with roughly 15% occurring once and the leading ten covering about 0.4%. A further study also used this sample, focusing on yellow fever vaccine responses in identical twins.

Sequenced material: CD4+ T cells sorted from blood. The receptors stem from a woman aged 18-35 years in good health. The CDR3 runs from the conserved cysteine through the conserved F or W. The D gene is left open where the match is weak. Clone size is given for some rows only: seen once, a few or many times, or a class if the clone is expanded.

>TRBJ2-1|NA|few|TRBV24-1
TGTGCCACCAGCTTCGGGACTCTCGAGCAGTTCTTC
CATSFGTLEQFF
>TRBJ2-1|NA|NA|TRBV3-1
TGTGCCAGCAGCCGAGATCAGGCGTACAATGAGCAGTTCTTC
CASSRDQAYNEQFF
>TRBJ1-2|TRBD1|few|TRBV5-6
TGTGCCAGCTGGAGGACAGGGAACTATGGCTACACCTTC
CASWRTGNYGYTF
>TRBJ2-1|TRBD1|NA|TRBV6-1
TGTGCCACCCGAAGGGACAGCTCCTACAATGAGCAGTTCTTC
CATRRDSSYNEQFF
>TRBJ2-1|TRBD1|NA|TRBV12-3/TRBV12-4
TGTGCCAGCAGTTTGCTGACAGGGGGTATTGAGTTCTTC
CASSLLTGGIEFF
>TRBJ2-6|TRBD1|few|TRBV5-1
TGCGCCAGCAGCCCACGGACAGGGAGAACCGGGGCCAACGTCCTGACTTTC
CASSPRTGRTGANVLTF
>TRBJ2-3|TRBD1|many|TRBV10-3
TGTGCCATCAGTGAGTCGAAGGCAGGGGGTACGCAGTATTTT
CAISESKAGGTQYF
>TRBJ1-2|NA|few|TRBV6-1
TGTGCCAGCAGTAGGGGGGTAATCGATTATGGCTACACCTTC
CASSRGVIDYGYTF
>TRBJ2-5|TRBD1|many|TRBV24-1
TGTGCCACCAGTGATCGGACAGGGGGTCAAGAGACCCAGTACTTC
CATSDRTGGQETQYF
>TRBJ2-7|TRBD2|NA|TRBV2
TGTGCCAGCACCTTTAGCGGGACCGGTCCCTACGAGCAGTACTTC
CASTFSGTGPYEQYF
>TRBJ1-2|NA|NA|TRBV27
TGTGCCAGCCGACTCCTGGGGTCCAACTATGGCTACACCTTC
CASRLLGSNYGYTF
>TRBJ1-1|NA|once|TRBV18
TGTGCCAGCTCACAGCAGTTTGAAGCTTTCTTT
CASSQQFEAFF
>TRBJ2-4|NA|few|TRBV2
TGTGCCAGCAGTGAATTCCGGTCCTCAGGGAACATTCAGTACTTC
CASSEFRSSGNIQYF
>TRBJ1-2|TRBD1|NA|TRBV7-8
TGTGCCAGCAGCTTAGGACAGGGGGCCTTGATTGGCTACACCTTC
CASSLGQGALIGYTF
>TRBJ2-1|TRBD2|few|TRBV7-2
TGTGCCAGCAGCTTAAGGTTCGGCGGGAGCACGGATGAGCAGTTCTTC
CASSLRFGGSTDEQFF
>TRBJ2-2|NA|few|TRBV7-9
TGTGCCAGCAGCTTAATTTCCAGCGGGAACACCGGGGAGCTGTTTTTT
CASSLISSGNTGELFF
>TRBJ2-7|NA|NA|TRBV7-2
TGTGCCAGCAGCTTTGCTAGCTACGAGCAGTACTTC
CASSFASYEQYF
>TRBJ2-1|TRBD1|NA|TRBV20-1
TGCAGTGCTAGAGATTCGGGACAGGGGTATTTCTACAATGAGCAGTTCTTC
CSARDSGQGYFYNEQFF
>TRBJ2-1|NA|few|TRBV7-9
TGTGCCAGCAGCTCTTTTCCCCAGCGACCTGAGCAGTTCTTC
CASSSFPQRPEQFF
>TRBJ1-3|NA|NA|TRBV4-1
TGCGCCAGCAGCCAAAGGGGGGCGGGGCTCGACCCTGGAAACACCATATATTTT
CASSQRGAGLDPGNTIYF